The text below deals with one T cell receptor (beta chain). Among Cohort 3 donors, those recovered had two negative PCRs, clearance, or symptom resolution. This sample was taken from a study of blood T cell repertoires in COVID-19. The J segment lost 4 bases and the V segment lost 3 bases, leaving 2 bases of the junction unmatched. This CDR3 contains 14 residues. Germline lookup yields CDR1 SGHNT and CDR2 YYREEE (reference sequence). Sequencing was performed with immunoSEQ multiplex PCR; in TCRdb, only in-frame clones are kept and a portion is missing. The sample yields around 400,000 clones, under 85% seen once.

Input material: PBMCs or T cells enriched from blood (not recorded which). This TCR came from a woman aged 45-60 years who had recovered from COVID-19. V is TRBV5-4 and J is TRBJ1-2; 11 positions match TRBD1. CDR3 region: CASSWDRGGYGYTF. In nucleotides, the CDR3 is TGTGCCAGCAGCTGGGACAGGGGGGGCTATGGCTACACCTTC. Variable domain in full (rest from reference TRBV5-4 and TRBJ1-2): ETGVTQSPTHLIKTRGQQVTLRCSSQSGHNTVSWYQQALGQGPQFIFQYYREEENGRGNFPPRFSGLQFPNYSSELNVNALELDDSALYLCASSWDRGGYGYTFGSGTRLTVV.